In its sample, the clone carrying this T cell receptor (beta chain) was seen many times. Its antigen is unidentified. The sample belongs to a study of shared clonotypes between healthy human individuals. Repertoires were generated with immunoSEQ multiplex PCR, while TCRdb's copy carries only in-frame clones and drops some. Altogether more than 900,000 clones are present, approximately 80% being singletons, with the ten largest covering 0.55% to 0.7%. The study's findings and limits: Exclusively blood specimens were collected; tissue repertoires likely differ.

The germline CDR1 and CDR2 sequences are MNHEY and SVGAGI. V was clipped by 5 bases and J by 11 bases, with 9 bases between them. This CDR3 is 10 amino acids long. This receptor was identified in a man between 18 and 35 years old in good health. Some clones in this sample may be carry-over from other donors' samples. Specimen: memory CD4+ T cells from PBMCs. Specified subset: CD45RA-negative fraction. The V call is TRBV6-5, the J call TRBJ1-1; D remains ambiguous. As DNA, the CDR3 is TGTGCCAGCAGTGAAGGAAGTGCTTTCTTT. It codes for CASSEGSAFF.